Listed here is a single T cell receptor (beta chain). Between the trimmed V and J ends, which lost 2 bases and 5 bases, there was a span of 13 bases. Germline V gives CDR1 SEHNR, CDR2 FQNEAQ (reference sequence). CDR3 length: 15 residues. The source of the sample is a study of blood T cell repertoires in COVID-19. Authors' analysis steps: Amplification of reference gene primers was used by the study to estimate nucleated cell counts. TCRdb's table, derived via immunoSEQ multiplex PCR, lists solely in-frame clones and lacks some. That table is the source of V, J and clone size, and D and trimming were worked out from the DNA. In the table there are fewer than 250,000 clones, over 70% of which are singletons.

Source material: peripheral blood. The V gene is TRBV7-9, the J gene TRBJ2-1, with a tentative D call TRBD2 (7 bases). The TCR originated in a man aged 45-65 years with active or convalescent COVID-19. As DNA, the CDR3 is TGTGCCAGCAGCTTACGGGGGGCGAGGGACAATGAGCAGTTCTTC. Its protein is CASSLRGARDNEQFF. The full variable domain, completed using reference TRBV7-9 and TRBJ2-1, is DTGVSQNPRHKITKRGQNVTFRCDPISEHNRLYWYRQTLGQGPEFLTYFQNEAQLEKSRLLSDRFSAERPKGSFSTLEIQRTEQGDSAMYLCASSLRGARDNEQFFGPGTRLTVL.